The rows below give T cell receptor beta chains drawn from one sample of a study of CD8 T cells in ankylosing spondylitis. TCRdb redid the calling of the 5' RACE reads with MiXCR, one entry per CDR3 protein. The sample has a few hundred thousand distinct CDR3 sequences, more than 20% seen once; the top ten hold roughly 16%. The specimen sequenced was blood, either unsorted or a sorted T cell fraction (not recorded which). These receptors all come from a male donor with ankylosing spondylitis. The CDR3 runs from the conserved cysteine through the conserved F or W. D genes are given only for firm matches. The size entry is marked missing in some rows and otherwise reads once, few, many or a size class.

TRBJ2-5 | TRBV20-1 | TRBD2 | 14 | NA | TGCAGTGCCGCGGGACTAGCGGGTCAGGAGACCCAGTACTTC | CSAAGLAGQETQYF
TRBJ2-3 | TRBV5-1 | NA | 14 | NA | TGCGCCAGCAGCACCCAGTCGTCCACAGATACGCAGTATTTT | CASSTQSSTDTQYF
TRBJ2-5 | TRBV18 | NA | 12 | many | TGTGCCAGCTCACCCTTCAGGGAGACCCAGTACTTC | CASSPFRETQYF
TRBJ1-1 | TRBV5-5 | NA | 13 | few | TGTGCCAGCAGCTCGAACATGAACACTGAAGCTTTCTTT | CASSSNMNTEAFF
TRBJ1-1 | TRBV7-8 | NA | 14 | NA | TGTGCCAGCAGCCAGGGGCGTTTGAATACTGAAGCTTTCTTT | CASSQGRLNTEAFF
TRBJ2-1 | TRBV5-1 | TRBD1 | 13 | few | TGCGCCAGCAGGACACAGGGGGGAAATGAGCAGTTCTTC | CASRTQGGNEQFF
TRBJ2-3 | TRBV6-1 | NA | 13 | NA | TGTGCCAGCAAGCGCGGGAGCACAGATACGCAGTATTTT | CASKRGSTDTQYF
TRBJ1-1 | TRBV21-1 | NA | 18 | NA | TGTGCCAGCACCAAAGGGGGGAGAACAAGGGGTACGGACACTGAAGCTTTCTTT | CASTKGGRTRGTDTEAFF
TRBJ2-7 | TRBV20-1 | NA | 12 | NA | TGCAGTGCTACTAGACAAGCCTACGAGCAGTACTTC | CSATRQAYEQYF
TRBJ1-2 | TRBV20-1 | NA | 12 | few | TGCACAACAACCGGGTTCCACTATGGCTACACCTTC | CTTTGFHYGYTF
TRBJ2-7 | TRBV20-1 | NA | 12 | NA | TGCAGTGCTGCCCGGAGGTCCGACGAGCAGTACTTC | CSAARRSDEQYF
TRBJ2-2 | TRBV15 | NA | 15 | few | TGTGCCACCAGGGGACTCTTAAGGGATACCGGGGAGCTGTTTTTT | CATRGLLRDTGELFF
TRBJ2-2 | TRBV12-3/TRBV12-4 | TRBD1 | 15 | many | TGTGCCAGCAGTGTCCAGGGGGCTTGGGACGGGGAGCTGTTTTTT | CASSVQGAWDGELFF
TRBJ1-4 | TRBV29-1 | TRBD1 | 13 | few | TGCAGCGCTACCACAGGGGGCCTCGAAAAACTGTTTTTT | CSATTGGLEKLFF
TRBJ2-2 | TRBV14 | NA | 14 | few | TGTGCCAGCAGCCGGGGCCTTAAAACCGGGGAGCTGTTTTTT | CASSRGLKTGELFF
TRBJ2-2 | TRBV5-1 | TRBD1 | 16 | NA | TGCGCCAGCAGCTTGGAGGGACAGGCCGACACCGGGGAGCTGTTTTTT | CASSLEGQADTGELFF
TRBJ2-1 | TRBV25-1 | NA | 14 | NA | TGTGCCAGCAGTGTAAAGAGCTCCTACAATGAGCAGTTCTTC | CASSVKSSYNEQFF
TRBJ2-1 | TRBV6-1 | NA | 14 | NA | TGTGCCAGTGTGGGGGGTAGGGTCTACAATGAGCAGTTCTTC | CASVGGRVYNEQFF
TRBJ2-5 | TRBV19 | TRBD2 | 14 | few | TGTGCCAGTAGTATCAACAGCGGGGCAGAGACCCAGTACTTC | CASSINSGAETQYF
TRBJ1-4 | TRBV6-5 | NA | 15 | NA | TGTGCCAGCAGTTACTATGGACGGAATAATGAAAAACTGTTTTTT | CASSYYGRNNEKLFF
TRBJ2-2 | TRBV5-1 | TRBD2 | 18 | few | TGCGCCAGCAGCTTGTTTCCTAGCGGGAGCTCGGGCACCGGGGAGCTGTTTTTT | CASSLFPSGSSGTGELFF
TRBJ2-5 | TRBV6-2/TRBV6-3 | NA | 14 | NA | TGTGCCAGCAGGTTGACTAGTAATCGAGAGACCCAGTACTTC | CASRLTSNRETQYF
TRBJ2-1 | TRBV4-1 | NA | 14 | NA | TGCGCCAGCAGCCGGTCCGGGGATTTGAATGAGCAGTTCTTC | CASSRSGDLNEQFF
TRBJ2-5 | TRBV24-1 | NA | 13 | NA | TGTGCCACCAGTGGAAAGGCAAAAGAGACCCAGTACTTC | CATSGKAKETQYF
TRBJ2-2 | TRBV12-3/TRBV12-4 | TRBD1 | 16 | few | TGTGCCAGCAGCAGAGGACAGGGGGCGAACACCGGGGAGCTGTTTTTT | CASSRGQGANTGELFF
TRBJ2-2 | TRBV6-1 | NA | 14 | NA | TGTGCCAGCGGGCGGCTAACGAACACCGGGGAGCTGTTTTTT | CASGRLTNTGELFF
TRBJ2-7 | TRBV6-1 | TRBD1 | 14 | few | TGTGCCAGCAGCCGAGACAGGGTCGGGCAAGAGCAGTACTTC | CASSRDRVGQEQYF
TRBJ1-4 | TRBV20-1 | NA | 13 | NA | TGCAGCACATCCGGGGTTTTTAATGAAAAACTGTTTTTT | CSTSGVFNEKLFF
TRBJ2-1 | TRBV6-1 | TRBD2 | 13 | few | TGTGCCAGCAGTATAGCGGGAGTCTATGAGCAGTTCTTC | CASSIAGVYEQFF
TRBJ2-6 | TRBV7-2 | NA | 17 | few | TGTGCCAGCAGCCCCTTGTGGGGAAACTCTGGGGCCAACGTCCTGACTTTC | CASSPLWGNSGANVLTF
TRBJ2-3 | TRBV28 | TRBD2 | 16 | NA | TGTGCCAGCAGTCCCAGGCTAGCGGGAGCTCTTATAGCGCAGTATTTT | CASSPRLAGALIAQYF
TRBJ1-5 | TRBV6-1 | NA | 14 | many | TGTGCCAGCTCGTCCAGTTATAGCAATCAGCCCCAGCATTTT | CASSSSYSNQPQHF
TRBJ2-2 | TRBV18 | NA | 13 | NA | TGTGCCAGTGGACAGACGAACACCGGGGAGCTGTTTTTT | CASGQTNTGELFF
TRBJ2-3 | TRBV10-3 | TRBD1 | 14 | NA | TGTGCCATCAGAAGGGGGCCAGGAACAGATACGCAGTATTTT | CAIRRGPGTDTQYF
TRBJ2-3 | TRBV20-1 | TRBD2 | 16 | NA | TGCAGTGCTAGAGAGCTAGCGGGGACAATCACAGATACGCAGTATTTT | CSARELAGTITDTQYF
TRBJ2-7 | TRBV29-1 | TRBD1 | 15 | NA | TGCAGCGTTGATAGCCGGGACAGGGGAATCTACGAGCAGTACTTC | CSVDSRDRGIYEQYF
TRBJ2-5 | TRBV20-1 | NA | 12 | few | TGCAGTGCTAGGTCTGGCGGAGAGACCCAGTACTTC | CSARSGGETQYF
TRBJ1-5 | TRBV6-1 | NA | 14 | NA | TGTGCCAGCAGTCAGGGACTTCTGAATCAGCCCCAGCATTTT | CASSQGLLNQPQHF
TRBJ1-6 | TRBV12-3/TRBV12-4 | TRBD1 | 15 | NA | TGTGCCAGCAGTACAAGGACAGGGGAGAATTCACCCCTCCACTTT | CASSTRTGENSPLHF
TRBJ2-1 | TRBV5-1 | NA | 13 | few | TGCGCCAGCAGCTTGGAATGGGACAATGAGCAGTTCTTC | CASSLEWDNEQFF
TRBJ2-7 | TRBV7-9 | TRBD1 | 15 | NA | TGTGCCAGCAGCTACCGGGGACAGCTAATCTACGAGCAGTACTTC | CASSYRGQLIYEQYF
TRBJ1-1 | TRBV5-1 | TRBD1 | 14 | many | TGCGCCAGCAGCTCGGGACAGGGGAACACTGAAGCTTTCTTT | CASSSGQGNTEAFF
TRBJ1-1 | TRBV2 | NA | 13 | NA | TGTGCCAGCAGTGTGAAGGGGATGGCTGAAGCTTTCTTT | CASSVKGMAEAFF
TRBJ2-1 | TRBV28 | NA | 16 | NA | TGTGCCAGCAGTTTAAGGGGGGAAGGGAGACTGGGAGTGCAGTTCTTC | CASSLRGEGRLGVQFF
TRBJ2-1 | TRBV10-3 | TRBD1 | 12 | many | TGTGCCATCAGCGCGGACAGGGGGCACAAATTCTTC | CAISADRGHKFF
TRBJ2-1 | TRBV7-9 | TRBD2 | 15 | few | TGTGCCAGCAGCCAGACTAGCGGGAGCACCGATGAGCAGTTCTTC | CASSQTSGSTDEQFF
TRBJ2-1 | TRBV20-1 | NA | 14 | NA | TGCAGTGCTAGTAGCGTAGGGGCGGGCAATGAGCAGTTCTTC | CSASSVGAGNEQFF
TRBJ1-1 | TRBV11-3 | NA | 15 | NA | TGTGCCAGCAGCTTAGATCCGGGGGGAGACACTGAAGCTTTCTTT | CASSLDPGGDTEAFF
TRBJ2-1 | TRBV6-1 | NA | 13 | NA | TGTGCCAGCAGATCCGGGGCTTACAATGAGCAGTTCTTC | CASRSGAYNEQFF
TRBJ2-1 | TRBV7-9 | NA | 16 | few | TGTGCCAGCAGCTTAAGGGGGGCAGGGATACGCTATGAGCAGTTCTTC | CASSLRGAGIRYEQFF
TRBJ2-1 | TRBV12-3/TRBV12-4 | NA | 15 | NA | TGTGCCAGCAAAGCACAGGGCACGGCCTACAATGAGCAGTTCTTC | CASKAQGTAYNEQFF
TRBJ1-5 | TRBV5-1 | NA | 15 | few | TGCGCCAGCAGCTTGGCGGGGGGCGGCAATCAGCCCCAGCATTTT | CASSLAGGGNQPQHF
TRBJ1-3 | TRBV20-1 | TRBD1 | 13 | once | TGCAGTGCTAGAAAACAGGGGGCACACACCATATATTTT | CSARKQGAHTIYF
TRBJ2-1 | TRBV24-1 | TRBD2 | 15 | NA | TGTGCCACCAGTGACGCCCGACTAGCGGGAGGTGAGCAGTTCTTC | CATSDARLAGGEQFF
TRBJ2-1 | TRBV20-1 | TRBD2 | 14 | many | TGCAGTGCTAGCCCGGGACTAGCATACAATGAGCAGTTCTTC | CSASPGLAYNEQFF
TRBJ2-1 | TRBV15 | TRBD2 | 18 | once | TGTGCCACCAGCAGATCGGGGGTAGCGGGAGTTCTCGACAATGAGCAGTTCTTC | CATSRSGVAGVLDNEQFF
TRBJ2-7 | TRBV6-1 | NA | 14 | few | TGTGCCAGCAGTCCACAGGGAACCCCCTACGAGCAGTACTTC | CASSPQGTPYEQYF